Listed here are 28 T cell receptor beta chains from one sample, sequenced in a study of Graves' ophthalmopathy and Graves' hyperthyroidism. Amplified material comprised TCR beta CDR3 regions derived from RNA transcripts. A first-round RT-PCR used HTBI primers, followed by a second-round multiplex PCR. TCRdb re-analysed the multiplex PCR reads in MiXCR, keeping a single row per CDR3 protein. Seen here are a few hundred thousand distinct CDR3 sequences, about 15% observed once, and the top ten hold 2% to 3%. The sample consisted of peripheral blood. The receptors originated from an adult woman with stable Graves' hyperthyroidism.

The chain joins TRBV20-1 to TRBJ2-7, with 10 positions matching TRBD1. This CDR3 comprises 17 residues. The germline V gene has CDR1 DFQATT and CDR2 SNEGSKA (reference sequence). Germline trimming cut 1 base from V and 5 bases from J; bases unmatched to any gene: 14. The CDR3 DNA sequence: TGCAGTGCTAGAGGTGCGGTCCGGGACAGGGGTTTCCACGAGCAGTACTTC. Amino acids: CSARGAVRDRGFHEQYF.

In this sample, this clonotype turned up many times. The V call is TRBV4-1, the J call TRBJ1-5; 10 bases are a match to TRBD1. CDR3 size: 14 residues. The germline V gene has CDR1 MGHRA and CDR2 YSYEKL. Trimming removed 5 bases from V and 6 bases from J; junction bases left unmatched: 4. The CDR3 spells CASSGTGAAQPQHF. In DNA, the CDR3 is TGCGCCAGCAGCGGGACAGGGGCGGCTCAGCCCCAGCATTTT.

The gene calls are TRBV11-2 and TRBJ2-7; D tentatively reads TRBD1 or TRBD2 (6 bases each). V lost 5 bases and J 6 bases, leaving 29 bases between the germline ends. The CDR3 covers 18 residues. The germline gives CDR1 SGHAT, CDR2 FQNNGV. CDR3 bases: TGTGCCAGCAGCCTAATTACTCACAGGGCTAGCGCCGGGGGCGAGCAGTACTTC. Protein product: CASSLITHRASAGGEQYF.

This clonotype has ten or more counts. The J gene is TRBJ2-7, the V gene TRBV12-3 or TRBV12-4; 8 nucleotides align to TRBD2. J was trimmed by 3 bases and V by 5 bases; bases with no gene match: 6. The CDR3 totals 14 residues. The CDR3 nucleotides are TGTGCCAGCAGTGTAGGACGGGAGGGCTACGAGCAGTACTTC. This codes for CASSVGREGYEQYF.

This clonotype showed up just a few times. This sequence joins TRBV18 and TRBJ2-5, with D tentatively TRBD1 or TRBD2 (5 bases each). The CDR3 covers 16 residues. Looked up from germline, CDR1 is KGHSH and CDR2 is LQKENI. Deletions cut 3 bases from V and 2 bases from J, with 16 bases between. In DNA form, the CDR3 reads TGTGCCAGCTCACCCCCCTCGGGACCCCCTCAAGAGACCCAGTACTTC. It is translated as CASSPPSGPPQETQYF.

This clonotype showed up many times. The CDR3 loop reads CASSQDQDSPEAFF. CDR3 bases: TGCGCCAGCAGCCAAGACCAAGACAGTCCTGAAGCTTTCTTT. The V call is TRBV4-1, the J call TRBJ1-1, with a tentative D call TRBD1 (5 bases). Germline CDR1 reads MGHRA; CDR2 reads YSYEKL. Trimming left V 0 bases short and J 6 bases short, with 11 bases between. CDR3 length: 14 residues.

This clonotype showed up many times. The chain joins TRBV28 to TRBJ2-4, with D possibly matching TRBD1 (6 bases). Trimming took off 5 bases at V and 7 bases at J, with 18 bases between the two ends. CDR1 is MDHEN and CDR2 is SYDVKM in the germline V gene. The CDR3 totals 15 residues. This chain's CDR3 is CASSPPTGIHNIQYF. As DNA, the CDR3 is TGTGCCAGCAGTCCGCCAACAGGGATACACAACATTCAGTACTTC.

This clonotype was counted ten times or more. One base away lies a much larger clone, so this may be a sequencing read error. The V and J genes are TRBV28 and TRBJ2-5, with D possibly matching TRBD1 (7 bases). Per the germline V gene, CDR1 is MDHEN and CDR2 is SYDVKM. There are 14 residues in the CDR3. Trimming took off 5 bases at V and 4 bases at J, with 14 bases between the two ends. The CDR3 DNA sequence: TGTGCCAGCAGTACTGCAGGGGGGCGAGAGACCCAGTACTTC. As protein: CASSTAGGRETQYF. Complete variable domain (other parts from reference TRBV28 and TRBJ2-5): DVKVTQSSRYLVKRTGEKVFLECVQDMDHENMFWYRQDPGLGLRLIYFSYDVKMKEKGDIPEGYSVSREKKERFSLILESASTNQTSMYLCASSTAGGRETQYFGPGTRLLVL.

With regard to this clonotype: A much larger clonotype is one base distant, so this may be a read error. The CDR3 spells CTSTITGGFEPQHF. CDR3 DNA: TGTACCAGCACCATAACGGGGGGGTTCGAGCCCCAGCATTTT. The rearrangement uses TRBV12-3 or TRBV12-4 and TRBJ1-5, with D possibly being TRBD1 (5 bases). This CDR3 is 14 amino acids long.

This clonotype was recorded many times. The V gene is TRBV27, the J gene TRBJ1-2, with TRBD1 identical over 7 bases. The J segment lost 0 bases and the V segment lost 2 bases, leaving 6 bases of the junction unmatched. The CDR3 has 16 amino acids. The germline V gene has CDR1 MNHEY and CDR2 SMNVEV (reference sequence). In DNA form, the CDR3 reads TGTGCCAGCAGTTTAACACAGGGGACCCCTAACTATGGCTACACCTTC. Its protein is CASSLTQGTPNYGYTF.

This clonotype has a handful of counts. The chain has TRBV7-9 and TRBJ2-5; TRBD1 might be the D (6 bases). Trimming stripped 4 bases from V and 1 base from J, with 16 bases between. Germline loops: CDR1 SEHNR, CDR2 FQNEAQ (reference sequence). This CDR3 spans 16 amino acids. The CDR3 sequence: CASSSPVGQTQETQYF. CDR3 nucleotide sequence: TGTGCCAGCAGCTCCCCAGTCGGACAGACCCAAGAGACCCAGTACTTC.

This clonotype has a count of ten or more. The chain joins TRBV10-3 to TRBJ1-1, with D possibly being TRBD1 (5 bases). Germline-derived CDR1 and CDR2 are ENHRY and SYGVKD. The V end lost 2 bases, the J end lost 0 bases, and 7 bases lay between the germline ends. The CDR3 sequence is 14 residues long. The CDR3 sequence is CAISETGLNTEAFF. The CDR3 nucleotides read TGTGCCATCAGTGAGACAGGCTTGAACACTGAAGCTTTCTTT.

This clonotype was detected many times. The V call is TRBV5-1, the J call TRBJ1-5; 8 bases are shared with TRBD1. V shed 0 bases and J 2 bases; nucleotides not matched to a gene: 1. The CDR3 runs to 15 residues. Germline loops: CDR1 SGHRS, CDR2 YFSETQ. In DNA, the CDR3 is TGCGCCAGCAGCTTGGCGGGACAGGGCAATCAGCCCCAGCATTTT. Its protein product is CASSLAGQGNQPQHF.

The table lists this clonotype with many counts. V gene TRBV6-1 combines with J gene TRBJ1-5, with D hard to call. Trimming removed 6 bases at V and 3 bases at J, with 15 bases between. In germline, CDR1 is MNHNS, CDR2 SASEGT. The length of the CDR3 is 15 residues. The CDR3 bases are TGTGCCAGCAGCAAAGCAGCTATTCCCAATCAGCCCCAGCATTTT. It translates to CASSKAAIPNQPQHF.

This clonotype appeared many times. The gene calls are TRBV29-1 and TRBJ1-1; D may be TRBD1 (5 bases). The V and J ends lost 4 bases and 1 base respectively, with 10 bases between them. The CDR3 is 13 residues long. Germline CDR1 and CDR2: SQVTM and ANQGSEA. CDR3 protein: CSVAADTNTEAFF. DNA of the CDR3: TGCAGCGTTGCCGCGGACACGAACACTGAAGCTTTCTTT.

The table lists this clonotype with many counts. The CDR3 DNA sequence: TGTGCCAGCAGCTTAGTACAGGGTATCCAAGAGACCCAGTACTTC. This sequence encodes CASSLVQGIQETQYF. The chain employs TRBV11-2 and TRBJ2-5, with D possibly being TRBD1 (6 bases). V was cut by 1 base and J by 1 base, with 10 bases left in between. Looked up from germline, CDR1 is SGHAT and CDR2 is FQNNGV. This CDR3 has 15 residues. The variable domain in full, with the rest retrieved from reference TRBV11-2 and TRBJ2-5, is EAGVAQSPRYKIIEKRQSVAFWCNPISGHATLYWYQQILGQGPKLLIQFQNNGVVDDSQLPKDRFSAERLKGVDSTLKIQPAKLEDSAVYLCASSLVQGIQETQYFGPGTRLLVL.

This clonotype was counted at least ten times. The J gene is TRBJ2-7, the V gene TRBV10-3; possible D gene TRBD1, 6 bases. Looked up from germline, CDR1 is ENHRY and CDR2 is SYGVKD. The CDR3 contains 13 residues. Trimming left V 8 bases short and J 6 bases short, with 17 bases between. The CDR3 is CAIGSGVSGEQYF. For the CDR3, the DNA is TGTGCCATCGGCTCAGGGGTGTCGGGCGAGCAGTACTTC.

A few counts support this clonotype. The chain has TRBV4-1 and TRBJ2-4; 14 nucleotides match TRBD2. The germline V gene has CDR1 MGHRA and CDR2 YSYEKL. Trimming removed 0 bases from V and 8 bases from J; junction bases left unmatched: 9. This CDR3 spans 18 amino acids. CDR3 coding DNA: TGCGCCAGCAGCCAAGATCCCCCCGGGGGACTAGCGGGGGACATTCAGTACTTC. Residues: CASSQDPPGGLAGDIQYF.

The chain is built from TRBV6-1 and TRBJ2-3; D is uncertain. CDR3 length equals 14 residues. Germline CDR1 is MNHNS and CDR2 is SASEGT. Trimming took off 3 bases at V and 2 bases at J, with 9 bases between the two ends. CDR3 DNA sequence: TGTGCCAGCAGTGACAGGCTTCACACAGATACGCAGTATTTT. Translation: CASSDRLHTDTQYF.

The chain uses TRBV3-1 and TRBJ1-5; D gene unclear. Germline CDR1 is LGHDT and CDR2 is YNNKEL (reference sequence). V gave up 0 bases and J gave up 6 bases, with 6 bases separating them. The CDR3 loop spans 13 amino acids. CDR3 amino acids: CASSQDGFQPQHF. The CDR3 DNA reads TGTGCCAGCAGCCAAGATGGGTTTCAGCCCCAGCATTTT.

J is TRBJ2-7 and V is TRBV20-1; either TRBD1 or TRBD2 may fit D (5 bases each). The CDR3 extends over 13 amino acids. Trimming stripped 1 base from V and 6 bases from J, with 13 bases between. The germline CDR1 and CDR2 sequences are DFQATT and SNEGSKA (reference sequence). CDR3 sequence: CSARVSRGVEQYF. For the CDR3, the DNA is TGCAGTGCTAGAGTGTCGCGAGGGGTCGAGCAGTACTTC.

The sample holds one count of this clonotype. The V call is TRBV29-1, the J call TRBJ1-1, with 9 bases lining up with TRBD1. V shed 5 bases and J 5 bases; nucleotides not matched to a gene: 6. CDR1 is SQVTM, CDR2 ANQGSEA, per germline. The CDR3 consists of 13 residues. The CDR3 here is CSVLKDRGTEAFF. The CDR3, as DNA: TGCAGCGTTCTAAAGGACAGGGGAACTGAAGCTTTCTTT.

The chain is built from TRBV15 and TRBJ1-1; no firm D call. Germline V gene sequence: CDR1 LNHNV, CDR2 YYDKDF (reference sequence). The V end was cut by 5 bases, the J end by 0 bases, with 7 bases between. The CDR3 runs to 13 residues. For the CDR3, the DNA is TGTGCCACCAGCGTCCGCGTGAACACTGAAGCTTTCTTT. Encoded protein: CATSVRVNTEAFF.

CDR3 loop: CAWGTPPGGDYTF. In nucleotides, the CDR3 is TGTGCCTGGGGTACCCCCCCTGGGGGTGACTACACCTTC. The chain carries TRBV30 and TRBJ1-2; maybe TRBD1 (5 bases). The CDR3 covers 13 residues. Germline V gene lookup returns CDR1 GTSNPN and CDR2 SVGIG (reference sequence). Trimming stripped 5 bases from V and 10 bases from J, with 20 bases between.

In this sample, this clonotype turned up many times. The chain recombines TRBV24-1 with TRBJ2-2, with 10 bases identical to TRBD2. The J segment lost 3 bases and the V segment lost 4 bases, leaving 4 bases of the junction unmatched. The CDR3 has 16 amino acids. Germline CDR1 and CDR2: KGHDR and SFDVKD. CDR3 coding DNA: TGTGCCACCAGTGACTCCGGGACTAGCGACACCGGGGAGCTGTTTTTT. Translating it yields CATSDSGTSDTGELFF.

There are many counts of this clonotype. V is TRBV12-3 or TRBV12-4 and J is TRBJ1-1, with unresolved D. This CDR3 spans 13 amino acids. V gave up 6 bases and J gave up 1 base, with 9 bases separating them. CDR3 protein: CASSQDPNTEAFF. DNA for the CDR3: TGTGCCAGCAGCCAGGACCCGAACACTGAAGCTTTCTTT.

This clonotype was recorded at least ten times. CDR3 DNA sequence: TGTGCCTGGAAACCCACCCCGGCTAGCGGGGACTACGAGCAGTACTTC. It is translated as CAWKPTPASGDYEQYF. The chain joins TRBV30 to TRBJ2-7; TRBD2 aligns across 9 bases. Trimming cost V 4 bases and J 3 bases; bases outside gene matches: 13. CDR3 size: 16 residues. CDR1 is GTSNPN and CDR2 is SVGIG in the germline V gene (reference sequence).

This clonotype has at least ten counts. CDR3 bases: TGTGCCAGCACCACGTATTCCTACGAGCAGTACTTC. Protein product: CASTTYSYEQYF. V usage is TRBV6-1 and J usage is TRBJ2-7; no clear D gene. V lost 7 bases, J lost 1 base, and 8 bases lay in between. CDR3 size: 12 residues. Germline CDR1 MNHNS, CDR2 SASEGT.